These 30 T cell receptor beta chains were all obtained from the same sample, sequenced in a study of shared clonotypes between healthy human individuals. Produced via immunoSEQ multiplex PCR; TCRdb's table is partial and in-frame only. The table lists about 2.4 million clones, roughly 92% of them singletons. The sequencing input was naive CD4+ T cells sorted from blood. The subset here: CD45RA+ positively selected. These receptors were obtained from a man aged 18 to 30 in good health.

Details on this clone: The identical CDR3 is also encoded by other nucleotide sequences in the sample. The chain carries TRBV6-5 and TRBJ1-5; 8 positions agree with TRBD1. Losses at the gene ends were 6 bases for V and 1 base for J; bases not matched to a gene: 5. The CDR3 loop spans 15 amino acids. Germline CDR1 is MNHEY and CDR2 is SVGAGI. The CDR3: CASRASGGSNQPQHF. The CDR3 bases are TGTGCCAGCAGAGCCTCAGGGGGCAGCAATCAGCCCCAGCATTTT.

This clone showed up just once. The rearrangement uses TRBV18 and TRBJ1-1, with 12 bases lining up with TRBD1. The CDR3 loop spans 16 amino acids. J gave up 7 bases and V 8 bases, and 14 bases lay outside the gene matches. Germline CDR1 and CDR2: KGHSH and LQKENI. CDR3 bases: TGTGCCAGCACCCCTACCGGGACAGGGGGCTTGGGTGAAGCTTTCTTT. Its protein product is CASTPTGTGGLGEAFF.

The V call is TRBV28, the J call TRBJ1-1; TRBD1 agrees at 10 bases. Germline V gene lookup returns CDR1 MDHEN and CDR2 SYDVKM. With 4 bases clipped from V and 4 bases from J, the junction kept 12 bases outside the gene matches. CDR3 length: 17 amino acids. CDR3 region: CASSSPGDRGRVTEAFF. The CDR3 region has the DNA TGTGCCAGCAGTTCTCCGGGGGACAGGGGTCGGGTCACTGAAGCTTTCTTT.

The rearrangement uses TRBV6-1 and TRBJ2-7; 8 nucleotides agree with TRBD1. This CDR3 contains 16 residues. Per the germline V gene, CDR1 is MNHNS and CDR2 is SASEGT. V lost 3 bases to trimming and J lost 1 base; unmatched junction nucleotides: 8. The CDR3: CASSDIRQGKSYEQYF. CDR3 nucleotide sequence: TGTGCCAGCAGTGATATAAGACAGGGGAAATCCTACGAGCAGTACTTC.

The rearrangement uses TRBV9 and TRBJ1-1; D is uncertain. CDR1 and CDR2 (germline): SGDLS, YYNGEE. The V gene lost 0 bases and the J gene lost 7 bases, with 7 bases spanning the gap. The CDR3 runs 12 residues. Written as DNA, the CDR3 is TGTGCCAGCAGCGTAGGCGGTCTTGAAGCTTTCTTT. Residues: CASSVGGLEAFF.

DNA of the CDR3: TGTGCCAGCAATATGGGCTTGAACACTGAAGCTTTCTTT. It is translated as CASNMGLNTEAFF. The rearrangement uses TRBV6-1 and TRBJ1-1; D unresolved. The germline V gene has CDR1 MNHNS and CDR2 SASEGT. V dropped 7 bases and J dropped 0 bases, with 9 bases sitting between them. There are 13 residues in the CDR3.

This clone occurred once. This chain links TRBV18 with TRBJ2-1, with D uncertain. Germline CDR1 KGHSH, CDR2 LQKENI. Trimming shortened V by 3 bases and J by 9 bases, and 15 bases separated the two germline ends. The CDR3 sequence is 14 residues long. The CDR3 region has the DNA TGTGCCAGCTCACCCGGGCCAATGGTTGGTGAGCAGTTCTTC. It is translated as CASSPGPMVGEQFF.

The chain recombines TRBV5-4 with TRBJ2-7; D possibly corresponds to TRBD2 (6 bases). The CDR3 covers 15 residues. V was clipped by 3 bases and J by 6 bases, with 19 bases between them. Germline CDR1 reads SGHNT; CDR2 reads YYREEE (reference sequence). CDR3 bases: TGTGCCAGCAGCTCGTACCAGAATCAGGGAGGCGAGCAGTACTTC. As protein: CASSSYQNQGGEQYF.

The chain recombines TRBV5-1 with TRBJ1-2; D possibly corresponds to TRBD1 (6 bases). Germline V lookup: CDR1 SGHRS, CDR2 YFSETQ. Trimming removed 2 bases from V and 2 bases from J, with 13 bases in between. This CDR3 comprises 15 residues. In DNA form, the CDR3 reads TGCGCCAGCAGCTTCGCATGGACAGAAAACTATGGCTACACCTTC. This gives the protein CASSFAWTENYGYTF.

V usage is TRBV29-1 and J usage is TRBJ1-5, with D possibly matching TRBD1 (5 bases). The CDR3 consists of 13 residues. The V gene's germline CDR1 is SQVTM and CDR2 ANQGSEA. V lost 4 bases, J lost 3 bases, and 10 bases lay in between. In DNA form, the CDR3 reads TGCAGCGTTGCTTTGACAGTCAATCAGCCCCAGCATTTT. Amino acid sequence: CSVALTVNQPQHF.

The gene calls are TRBV10-2 and TRBJ1-1; 7 bases are a match to TRBD1. CDR3 length equals 12 residues. The V gene's germline CDR1 is WSHSY and CDR2 SAAADI. Losses at the gene ends were 6 bases for V and 9 bases for J; bases not matched to a gene: 7. The CDR3 bases are TGCGCCAGCAGCAATACAGGGGAGAAAGCTTTCTTT. Residues: CASSNTGEKAFF.

The chain has TRBV10-2 and TRBJ2-2; TRBD2 matches at 7 bases. The CDR3 is 15 residues long. The germline V gene has CDR1 WSHSY and CDR2 SAAADI. Trimming cost V 3 bases and J 6 bases; bases outside gene matches: 7. The CDR3 loop is CASSDVGGRSGELFF. The CDR3 bases are TGCGCCAGCAGTGATGTGGGAGGGCGGTCCGGGGAGCTGTTTTTT.

The table lists this clone with a few counts. The chain combines TRBV15 with TRBJ1-4, with D possibly TRBD1 on 5 matching bases. CDR1 is LNHNV, CDR2 YYDKDF, per germline (reference sequence). This CDR3 comprises 12 residues. The V end was cut by 8 bases, the J end by 8 bases, with 12 bases between. CDR3 protein: CATWDGLEKLFF. The CDR3 region has the DNA TGTGCCACCTGGGACGGCCTGGAAAAACTGTTTTTT.

The table lists this clone with a count of one. The genes are TRBV21-1 and TRBJ2-3; the DNA was not used to check the table's D call, TRBD1. TRBV21-1 is an annotated pseudogene. The CDR3 has 18 residues. This CDR3 is CASRGLGLDRGLTDTQYF. The CDR3, as DNA: TGTGCCAGCAGGGGACTAGGTTTGGACAGGGGGCTGACAGATACGCAGTATTTT.

V is TRBV4-3 and J is TRBJ2-5; 12 nucleotides align to TRBD2. The CDR3 has 15 amino acids. Germline CDR1 is LGHNA and CDR2 is YSLEER. The V gene end was trimmed by 4 bases and the J gene end by 1 base; junction bases not matched to a gene: 1. CDR3 DNA: TGCGCCAGCAGCCGGACTAGCGGGATCCAAGAGACCCAGTACTTC. Residues: CASSRTSGIQETQYF.

The chain uses TRBV11-1 and TRBJ2-3; D remains ambiguous. This CDR3 spans 14 amino acids. The V and J ends lost 1 base and 4 bases respectively, with 9 bases between them. Germline CDR1 is SGHAT and CDR2 is FQDESV (reference sequence). Here the CDR3 reads CASSLDVVSDTQYF. CDR3 coding DNA: TGTGCCAGCAGCTTAGATGTGGTCTCAGATACGCAGTATTTT.

V usage is TRBV18 and J usage is TRBJ1-1; maybe TRBD1 (6 bases). Per the germline V gene, CDR1 is KGHSH and CDR2 is LQKENI. The CDR3 covers 13 residues. V lost 6 bases and J lost 3, with 11 bases in between. The CDR3 spells CASSLQGDTEAFF. CDR3 bases: TGTGCCAGCTCGCTACAGGGCGACACTGAAGCTTTCTTT.

The count of this clone is one. The J gene is TRBJ2-7, the V gene TRBV5-1; TRBD2 aligns across 11 bases. Germline V lookup: CDR1 SGHRS, CDR2 YFSETQ. V lost 2 bases and J lost 3; bases outside the gene matches: 4. CDR3 length: 15 amino acids. CDR3 sequence reads: CASSLIAGGGYEQYF. CDR3 DNA sequence: TGCGCCAGCAGCTTAATAGCGGGAGGGGGCTACGAGCAGTACTTC. Full variable domain (missing parts from reference TRBV5-1 and TRBJ2-7): KAGVTQTPRYLIKTRGQQVTLSCSPISGHRSVSWYQQTPGQGLQFLFEYFSETQRNKGNFPGRFSGRQFSNSRSEMNVSTLELGDSALYLCASSLIAGGGYEQYFGPGTRLTVT.

The chain carries TRBV11-2 and TRBJ2-5, with TRBD2 matching over 8 bases. V trimming: 1 base; J trimming: 5 bases; junction bases outside the gene matches: 3. The CDR3 is made up of 14 amino acids. Looked up from germline, CDR1 is SGHAT and CDR2 is FQNNGV. The CDR3 region has the DNA TGTGCCAGCAGCTTAGCGGGGGGGCCGGAGACCCAGTACTTC. This encodes CASSLAGGPETQYF.

The rearrangement uses TRBV4-1 and TRBJ2-3; no firm D call. Germline assignment: CDR1 MGHRA and CDR2 YSYEKL. The length of the CDR3 is 15 residues. V was clipped by 0 bases and J by 3 bases, with 10 bases between them. The chain's CDR3 is CASSQEPVPTDTQYF. For the CDR3, the DNA is TGCGCCAGCAGCCAAGAACCCGTACCAACAGATACGCAGTATTTT.

This clone appeared once. CDR3 bases: TGCGCCAGCAGCTTGGGCGGGGGAAATAGCAATCAGCCCCAGCATTTT. It encodes CASSLGGGNSNQPQHF. The J gene is TRBJ1-5, the V gene TRBV5-1, with D perhaps matching TRBD1 (5 bases). V gave up 0 bases and J gave up 0 bases, with 10 bases separating them. This CDR3 has 16 residues. Germline V gene lookup returns CDR1 SGHRS and CDR2 YFSETQ.

This sequence joins TRBV6-6 and TRBJ2-5, with D unclear. Germline V CDR1 and CDR2: MNHNY, SVGAGI (reference sequence). Trimming took off 5 bases at V and 5 bases at J, with 12 bases between the two ends. This CDR3 spans 13 amino acids. CDR3 sequence: CASSQVLRETQYF. DNA for the CDR3: TGTGCCAGCAGTCAGGTGCTCCGGGAGACCCAGTACTTC.

The rearrangement joins TRBV30 to TRBJ2-1, with 10 bases lining up with TRBD2. Germline-derived CDR1 and CDR2 are GTSNPN and SVGIG (reference sequence). The CDR3 is 15 residues long. Trimming removed 0 bases from V and 6 bases from J; junction bases left unmatched: 5. The chain's CDR3 is CAWSVSGGAGNEQFF. The DNA for the CDR3 is TGTGCCTGGAGTGTAAGCGGGGGGGCGGGCAATGAGCAGTTCTTC.

The gene calls are TRBV2 and TRBJ1-6; D ambiguous. Germline loops: CDR1 SNHLY, CDR2 FYNNEI. The CDR3 totals 14 residues. Trimming pared 6 bases from V and 7 bases from J, leaving 13 bases between. The CDR3 nucleotides are TGTGCCAGCAGAAGTCTGACCCTCAATTCACCCCTCCACTTT. Translating it yields CASRSLTLNSPLHF. Full variable domain (remainder filled in from reference TRBV2 and TRBJ1-6): EPEVTQTPSHQVTQMGQEVILRCVPISNHLYFYWYRQILGQKVEFLVSFYNNEISEKSEIFDDQFSVERPDGSNFTLKIRSTKLEDSAMYFCASRSLTLNSPLHFGNGTRLTVT.

This clone was counted once. The V and J genes are TRBV2 and TRBJ1-5; TRBD1 is a possible D gene (5 bases). The V and J ends lost 9 bases and 3 bases respectively, with 9 bases between them. CDR1 and CDR2 (germline): SNHLY, FYNNEI. The CDR3 runs to 12 residues. The CDR3 coding sequence is TGTGCCAGTACAGGTTACAATCAGCCCCAGCATTTT. Translated, it gives CASTGYNQPQHF.

This chain uses TRBV19 with TRBJ1-2, with TRBD1 matching 7 bases. The CDR3 is 12 residues long. V lost 6 bases, J lost 4 bases, and 2 bases stayed unmatched. The V gene's germline CDR1 is LNHDA and CDR2 SQIVND (reference sequence). In DNA, the CDR3 is TGTGCCAGTAGAGGGACAGCCTATGGCTACACCTTC. It specifies CASRGTAYGYTF.

This sequence joins TRBV7-9 and TRBJ1-1; 11 bases align to TRBD1. The CDR3 spans 15 residues. The V gene's germline CDR1 is SEHNR and CDR2 FQNEAQ (reference sequence). J lost 9 bases, V lost 5 bases, and 11 bases had no gene match. CDR3 nucleotides: TGTGCCAGCAGCCGAGTGGGACAGGGGGAATCAAAAGCTTTCTTT. Its protein is CASSRVGQGESKAFF.

A word on this clone: Additional DNA sequences in this sample encode the identical CDR3. The chain joins TRBV6-1 to TRBJ2-7; possible D gene TRBD2, 6 bases. CDR3 length: 14 residues. Per germline, CDR1 MNHNS and CDR2 SASEGT. The V and J ends lost 3 bases and 0 bases respectively, with 9 bases between them. The CDR3 coding sequence is TGTGCCAGCAGTGAGGGAGGCCTCTCCTACGAGCAGTACTTC. This encodes CASSEGGLSYEQYF.

The chain uses TRBV9 and TRBJ2-3, with D perhaps matching TRBD2 (6 bases). The germline V gene encodes CDR1 SGDLS and CDR2 YYNGEE. Trimming shortened V by 2 bases and J by 2 bases, and 9 bases separated the two germline ends. This CDR3 spans 14 amino acids. The CDR3, as DNA: TGTGCCAGCAGCGTCCGCGGGGCCACAGATACGCAGTATTTT. This encodes CASSVRGATDTQYF.

The gene calls are TRBV29-1 and TRBJ2-6, with D perhaps matching TRBD1 or TRBD2 (5 bases each). The germline V gene has CDR1 SQVTM and CDR2 ANQGSEA. Trimming pared 7 bases from V and 0 bases from J, leaving 16 bases between. The CDR3 contains 16 residues. The DNA of the CDR3 is TGCAGCGCCTCTGGGGCGGAGGACTCTGGGGCCAACGTCCTGACTTTC. It codes for CSASGAEDSGANVLTF.